One and the same sample provided the 4 T cell receptor beta chains below, sequenced in a study of blood T cell repertoires in COVID-19. Libraries were prepared by immunoSEQ multiplex PCR; TCRdb keeps only in-frame clonotypes and omits some of them. The sample lists about 210,000 clones; roughly 87% were seen once. The sample was PBMCs or T cells enriched from blood (not recorded which). These receptors were obtained from a man aged 18 to 29 with acute COVID-19.

The chain has TRBV5-7 and TRBJ1-3; D not resolved. TRBV5-7 is marked as an open reading frame, function uncertain. Trimming took 4 bases from V and 0 from J, leaving 8 bases between them. The CDR3 runs to 14 residues. The CDR3 DNA reads as TGTGCCAGCAGCCCACAGAGCTCTGGAAACACCATATATTTT. Protein sequence: CASSPQSSGNTIYF.

The chain combines TRBV9 with TRBJ2-1; a weak D match, TRBD1 (6 bases). Trimming stripped 0 bases from V and 2 bases from J, with 12 bases between. CDR3 length: 16 amino acids. CDR1 SGDLS and CDR2 YYNGEE come from the germline V gene. The CDR3 region is CASSVVQQGPYNEQFF. The CDR3 nucleotides read TGTGCCAGCAGCGTAGTCCAACAGGGACCCTACAATGAGCAGTTCTTC. The full variable domain, its missing parts supplied by reference TRBV9 and TRBJ2-1, is DSGVTQTPKHLITATGQRVTLRCSPRSGDLSVYWYQQSLDQGLQFLIQYYNGEERAKGNILERFSAQQFPDLHSELNLSSLELGDSALYFCASSVVQQGPYNEQFFGPGTRLTVL.

The chain combines TRBV7-9 with TRBJ2-1, with 9 nucleotides matching TRBD2. J was trimmed by 5 bases and V by 2 bases; bases with no gene match: 16. Germline V gene data show CDR1 as SEHNR and CDR2 as FQNEAQ (reference sequence). This CDR3 spans 19 amino acids. CDR3 in DNA: TGTGCCAGCAGCTTAAAAGGTGGACTAGCGAAAGAACAAAACAATGAGCAGTTCTTC. Protein sequence: CASSLKGGLAKEQNNEQFF.

The chain employs TRBV5-1 and TRBJ1-2, with 9 nucleotides matching TRBD1. The ends lost 5 bases at V and 3 bases at J; junction bases unmatched: 8. The CDR3 has 15 residues. The germline V gene has CDR1 SGHRS and CDR2 YFSETQ. In nucleotides, the CDR3 is TGCGCCAGCAGGGTGCTTGGGGACAGGGACTATGGCTACACCTTC. This gives the protein CASRVLGDRDYGYTF.